Reported below is one T cell receptor (beta chain). Its specificity is not known. TCRdb's copy holds only in-frame clones and misses some; the assay was immunoSEQ multiplex PCR. The repertoire holds about 77,000 clones, with 85% to 90% as singletons. These data come from a study of T cells in localized non-small cell lung cancer. Broader study findings: Tumor samples were not multi-region, leaving intratumor heterogeneity unexcluded. Higher adjacent-lung clonality was associated with shorter survival. T cell clonality was highest in uninvolved adjacent lung, above tumor. Appearing in adjacent lung were a median about 57 of the top 100 tumor clones.

Sequencing used peripheral blood, obtained before any cancer treatment. This clonotype originated in a woman aged 40-75 years with stage I squamous cell lung carcinoma.

Here the CDR3 reads CASSYTRSPGTYEQYF. CDR3 DNA sequence: TGTGCCAGCAGTTACACGAGGTCGCCCGGAACCTACGAGCAGTACTTC. This chain connects TRBV6-5 to TRBJ2-7; D uncertain. The CDR3 sequence is 16 residues long. From germline, CDR1 is MNHEY and CDR2 SVGAGI. Between the trimmed V and J ends, which lost 2 bases and 2 bases, there was a span of 16 bases.